This TCR beta chain was sequenced in a study of OX40 agonist ivuxolimab in advanced cancers. Concerning the study at large: Ivuxolimab was a fully human IgG2 agonistic monoclonal antibody targeting the costimulatory receptor OX40 (CD134). Intravenous ivuxolimab was administered to patients every 2 weeks at six dose levels: 0.01, 0.1, 0.3, 1.5, 3 and 10 mg/kg. Of the roughly 52 dose-escalation patients, hepatocellular carcinoma was present in about 20, melanoma in about 15, renal cell carcinoma in 9 and head and neck cancer in 9. The dose-escalation cohort was about 83% male with a mean age of about 58 years, ranging from roughly 20 to 80. Patients were allowed to have had prior anti-PD-1, anti-PD-L1 or anti-CTLA-4 therapy, and 40% of the dose-escalation patients had been treated with checkpoint inhibitors. Partial responses occurred in three dose-escalation patients: two with cutaneous melanoma and one with hepatocellular carcinoma. The point of sequencing TCRbeta in the periphery was to test whether ivuxolimab changed TCR sequence diversity and drove clonal T-cell expansion. The paper reports the monotherapy dose-escalation portion (N of about 47 patients) of the phase I ivuxolimab trial.

Genomic DNA was extracted from sorted cells for sequencing of the TCRbeta CDR3 region. The immunoSEQ Assay was used to sequence the TCRbeta CDR3 regions. TCRdb obtained this table from immuneACCESS and retained in-frame rearrangements with V and J assigned. These tables miss some clones; where compared with another copy, unresolved V genes account for less than half of the shortfall, and the remainder is unexplained. This sample holds some 83,000 clones; around 86% were observed only once. The ten largest clones represent roughly 0.79% of the sample. Here V drops 4 bases and J drops 4 bases, and the junction holds 11 bases not matched to any gene. CDR1 and CDR2 are drawn from the germline V gene: SGHRS, YFSETQ. Spanning cysteine to phenylalanine, the CDR3 consists of 16 amino acids. Only the CDR3 region is kept as DNA, spanning 48 bases read in frame from base 1. General findings and caveats noted by the study authors: After ivuxolimab, more expanded clones were found on average in CD8+ T cells than in CD4+ T cells. In the 0.1-3.0 mg/kg groups, partial responders were among the patients with the lowest normalized peripheral clonal expansion, particularly in CD8+ T cells. At doses of 0.1 to 3.0 mg/kg, clonal expansion of both CD4+ and CD8+ blood T cells was observed from baseline to week 6. Low levels of normalized T-cell clonal expansion were also seen in some nonresponding patients. The antigen specificity of the clonally expanded peripheral T cells was not determined.

With respect to this clone: The clone's antigen remains unknown. Base qualities are not recorded, but no much larger clone differs from it by a single base.

Patients with autoimmune disease history or receiving systemic immunosuppression were excluded from the trial. Peripheral blood for TCR sequencing was collected from all dose cohorts at baseline, on cycle 4 day 1, and on cycle 7 day 1. The samples were drawn from a first-in-human, open-label, multicenter phase I dose-escalation trial of ivuxolimab. Adults with locally advanced or metastatic melanoma, renal cell, hepatocellular, or head and neck squamous cell carcinoma were enrolled in the trial. CD4+ and CD8+ T cells were sorted separately from peripheral blood before TCR sequencing. The receptor's source is an adult with an advanced solid tumor such as melanoma, head and neck, liver or kidney cancer. The rearrangement combines TRBV5-1 with TRBJ1-2; 9 central nucleotides agree with TRBD1. This specimen consisted of CD4+ or CD8+ T cells sorted from blood, obtained in a trial of the OX40 agonist ivuxolimab. The DNA sequence is given as TGCGCCAGCAGCCTGGGGGGGACAGGGCCTGCCTATGGCTACACCTTC. It encodes CASSLGGTGPAYGYTF.